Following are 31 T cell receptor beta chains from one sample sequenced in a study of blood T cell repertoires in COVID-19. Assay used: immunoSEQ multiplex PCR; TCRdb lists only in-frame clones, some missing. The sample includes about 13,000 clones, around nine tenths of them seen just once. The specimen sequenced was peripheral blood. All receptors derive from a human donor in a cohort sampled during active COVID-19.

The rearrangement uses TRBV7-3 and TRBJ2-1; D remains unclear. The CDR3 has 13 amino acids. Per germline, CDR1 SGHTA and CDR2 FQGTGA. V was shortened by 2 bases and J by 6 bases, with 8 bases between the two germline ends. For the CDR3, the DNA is TGTGCCAGCAGCTTAGGCCAGGCCAATGAGCAGTTCTTC. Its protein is CASSLGQANEQFF. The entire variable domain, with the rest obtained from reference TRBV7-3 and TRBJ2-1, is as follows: GAGVSQTPSNKVTEKGKYVELRCDPISGHTALYWYRQSLGQGPEFLIYFQGTGAADDSGLPNDRFFAVRPEGSVSTLKIQRTERGDSAVYLCASSLGQANEQFFGPGTRLTVL.

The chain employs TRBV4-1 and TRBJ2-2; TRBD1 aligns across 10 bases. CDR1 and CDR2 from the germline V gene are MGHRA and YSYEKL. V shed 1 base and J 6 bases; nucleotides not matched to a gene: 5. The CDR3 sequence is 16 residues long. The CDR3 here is CASSQAGTGVAGELFF. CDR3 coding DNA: TGCGCCAGCAGCCAAGCCGGGACAGGGGTTGCCGGGGAGCTGTTTTTT.

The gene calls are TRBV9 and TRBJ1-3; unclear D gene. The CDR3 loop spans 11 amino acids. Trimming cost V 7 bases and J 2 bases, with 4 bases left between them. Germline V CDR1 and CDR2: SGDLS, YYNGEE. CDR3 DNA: TGTGCCAGCGGAGCTGGAAACACCATATATTTT. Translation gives CASGAGNTIYF.

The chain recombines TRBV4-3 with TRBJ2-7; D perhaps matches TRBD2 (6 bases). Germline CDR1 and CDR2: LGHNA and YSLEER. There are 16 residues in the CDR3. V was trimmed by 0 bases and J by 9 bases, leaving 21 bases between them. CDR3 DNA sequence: TGCGCCAGCAGCCAAGAAAGGCGGGGCGGCCCTCATGGGCAGTACTTC. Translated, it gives CASSQERRGGPHGQYF.

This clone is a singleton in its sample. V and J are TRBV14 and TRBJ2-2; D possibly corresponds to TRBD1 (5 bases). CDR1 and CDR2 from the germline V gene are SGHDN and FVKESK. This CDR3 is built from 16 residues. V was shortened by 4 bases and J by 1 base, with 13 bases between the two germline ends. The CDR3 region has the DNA TGTGCCAGCAGCCGCGGACAAAATCTGAACACCGGGGAGCTGTTTTTT. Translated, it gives CASSRGQNLNTGELFF.

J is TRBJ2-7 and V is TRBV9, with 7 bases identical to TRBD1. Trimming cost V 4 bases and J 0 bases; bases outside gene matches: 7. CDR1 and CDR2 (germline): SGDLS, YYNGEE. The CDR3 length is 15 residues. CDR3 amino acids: CASSIQQGDSYEQYF. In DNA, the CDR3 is TGTGCCAGCAGCATCCAGCAGGGGGACTCCTACGAGCAGTACTTC.

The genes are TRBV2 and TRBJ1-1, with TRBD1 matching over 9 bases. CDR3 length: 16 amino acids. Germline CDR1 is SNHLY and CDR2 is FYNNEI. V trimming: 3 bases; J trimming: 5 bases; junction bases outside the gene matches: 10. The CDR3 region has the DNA TGTGCCAGCAGTGACTGGGGCACAGGGGGCGAAACTGAAGCTTTCTTT. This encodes CASSDWGTGGETEAFF. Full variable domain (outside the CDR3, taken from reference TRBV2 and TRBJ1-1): EPEVTQTPSHQVTQMGQEVILRCVPISNHLYFYWYRQILGQKVEFLVSFYNNEISEKSEIFDDQFSVERPDGSNFTLKIRSTKLEDSAMYFCASSDWGTGGETEAFFGQGTRLTVV.

The CDR3 sequence is CASSYSAGGLREQYF. The DNA for the CDR3 is TGTGCCAGCAGTTACTCGGCGGGGGGGCTCAGGGAGCAGTACTTC. This chain uses TRBV6-5 with TRBJ2-7; 9 positions agree with TRBD2. In germline, CDR1 is MNHEY, CDR2 SVGAGI. V lost 0 bases to trimming and J lost 7 bases; unmatched junction nucleotides: 7. The CDR3 length is 15 residues.

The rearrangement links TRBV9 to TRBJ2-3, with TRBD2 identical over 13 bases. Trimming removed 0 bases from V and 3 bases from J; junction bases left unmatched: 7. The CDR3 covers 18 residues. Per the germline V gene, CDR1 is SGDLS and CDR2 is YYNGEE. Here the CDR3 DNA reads TGTGCCAGCAGCGTAGCCCCCTTACTAGCGGGGGGGACAGATACGCAGTATTTT. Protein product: CASSVAPLLAGGTDTQYF.

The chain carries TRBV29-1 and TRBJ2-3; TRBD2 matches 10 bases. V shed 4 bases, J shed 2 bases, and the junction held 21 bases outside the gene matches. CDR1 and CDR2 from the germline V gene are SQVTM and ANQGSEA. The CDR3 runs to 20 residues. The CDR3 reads CSVAGAAGAGGYRDTDTQYF. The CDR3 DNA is TGCAGCGTTGCGGGGGCCGCCGGAGCGGGAGGGTACCGGGACACAGATACGCAGTATTTT.

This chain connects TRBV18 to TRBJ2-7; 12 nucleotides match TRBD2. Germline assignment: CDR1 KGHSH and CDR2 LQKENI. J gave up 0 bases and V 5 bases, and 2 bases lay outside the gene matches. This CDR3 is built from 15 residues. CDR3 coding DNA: TGTGCCAGCTCAGCTAGCGGGGGGGACTCCTACGAGCAGTACTTC. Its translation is CASSASGGDSYEQYF.

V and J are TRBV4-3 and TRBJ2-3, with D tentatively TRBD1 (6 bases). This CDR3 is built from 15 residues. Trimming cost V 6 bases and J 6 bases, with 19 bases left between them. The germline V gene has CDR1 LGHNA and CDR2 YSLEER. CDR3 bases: TGCGCCAGCAGTCCCCTAGGGCACACAGGGGATACGCAGTATTTT. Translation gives CASSPLGHTGDTQYF.

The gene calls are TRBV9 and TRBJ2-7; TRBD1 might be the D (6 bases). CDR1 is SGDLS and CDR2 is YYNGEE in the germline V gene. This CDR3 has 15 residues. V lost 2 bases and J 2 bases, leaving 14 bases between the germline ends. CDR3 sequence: CASSVYRQAAYEQYF. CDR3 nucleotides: TGTGCCAGCAGCGTCTACAGACAGGCCGCCTACGAGCAGTACTTC.

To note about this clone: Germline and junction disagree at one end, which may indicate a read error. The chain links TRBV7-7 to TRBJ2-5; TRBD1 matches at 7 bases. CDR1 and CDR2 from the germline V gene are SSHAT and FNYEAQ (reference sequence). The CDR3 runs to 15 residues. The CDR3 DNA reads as TGTGCTAGCAGCTTAGAGAAGGGGGCGCGGGAGACCCAGTACTTC. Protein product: CASSLEKGARETQYF.

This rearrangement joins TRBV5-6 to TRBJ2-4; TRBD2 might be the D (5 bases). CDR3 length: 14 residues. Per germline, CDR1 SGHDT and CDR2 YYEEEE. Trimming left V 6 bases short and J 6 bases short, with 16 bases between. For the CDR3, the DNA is TGTGCCAGCACCGCCGGCGCCAGCGGAAACATTCAGTACTTC. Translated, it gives CASTAGASGNIQYF. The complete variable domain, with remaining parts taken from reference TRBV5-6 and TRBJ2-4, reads DAGVTQSPTHLIKTRGQQVTLRCSPKSGHDTVSWYQQALGQGPQFIFQYYEEEERQRGNFPDRFSGHQFPNYSSELNVNALLLGDSALYLCASTAGASGNIQYFGAGTRLSVL.

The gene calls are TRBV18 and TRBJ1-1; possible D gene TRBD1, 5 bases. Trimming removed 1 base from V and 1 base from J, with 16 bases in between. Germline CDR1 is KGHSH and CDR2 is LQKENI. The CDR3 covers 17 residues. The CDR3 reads CASSPLPGPSPNTEAFF. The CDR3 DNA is TGTGCCAGCTCACCACTACCAGGGCCCTCCCCGAACACTGAAGCTTTCTTT.

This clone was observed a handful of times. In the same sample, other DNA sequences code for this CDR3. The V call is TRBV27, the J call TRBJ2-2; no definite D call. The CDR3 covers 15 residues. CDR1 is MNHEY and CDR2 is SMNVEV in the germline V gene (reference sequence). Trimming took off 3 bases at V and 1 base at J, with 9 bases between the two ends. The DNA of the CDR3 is TGTGCCAGCAGTTTCCAAACGGGGAACACCGGGGAGCTGTTTTTT. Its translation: CASSFQTGNTGELFF.

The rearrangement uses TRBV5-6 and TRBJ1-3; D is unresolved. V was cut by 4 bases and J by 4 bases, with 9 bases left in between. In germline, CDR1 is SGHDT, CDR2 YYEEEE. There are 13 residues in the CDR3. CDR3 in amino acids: CASSLAGGNTIYF. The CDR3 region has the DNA TGTGCCAGCAGCCTGGCCGGGGGAAACACCATATATTTT.

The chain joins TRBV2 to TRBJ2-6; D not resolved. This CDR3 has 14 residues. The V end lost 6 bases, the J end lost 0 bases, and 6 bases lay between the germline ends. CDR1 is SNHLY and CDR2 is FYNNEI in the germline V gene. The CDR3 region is CASRDTSGANVLTF. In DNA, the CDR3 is TGTGCCAGCAGAGACACCTCTGGGGCCAACGTCCTGACTTTC.

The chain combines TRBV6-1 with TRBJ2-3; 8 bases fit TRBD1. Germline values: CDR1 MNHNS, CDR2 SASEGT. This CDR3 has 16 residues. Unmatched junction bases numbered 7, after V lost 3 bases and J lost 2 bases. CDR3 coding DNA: TGTGCCAGCAGTGACTGGAGGACAGGGCTCACAGATACGCAGTATTTT. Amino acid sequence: CASSDWRTGLTDTQYF.

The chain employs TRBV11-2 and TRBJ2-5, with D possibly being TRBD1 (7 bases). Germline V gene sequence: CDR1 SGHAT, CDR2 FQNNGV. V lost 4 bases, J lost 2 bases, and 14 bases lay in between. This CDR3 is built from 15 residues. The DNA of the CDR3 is TGTGCCAGCAGCTCGCGGGACAGAAGACAAGAGACCCAGTACTTC. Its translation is CASSSRDRRQETQYF.

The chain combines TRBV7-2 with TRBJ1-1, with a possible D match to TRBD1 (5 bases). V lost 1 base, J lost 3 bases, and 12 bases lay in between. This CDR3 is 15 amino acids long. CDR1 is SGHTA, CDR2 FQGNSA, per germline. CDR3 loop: CASSLVPGEDTEAFF. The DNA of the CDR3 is TGTGCCAGCAGCTTAGTCCCGGGGGAGGACACTGAAGCTTTCTTT.

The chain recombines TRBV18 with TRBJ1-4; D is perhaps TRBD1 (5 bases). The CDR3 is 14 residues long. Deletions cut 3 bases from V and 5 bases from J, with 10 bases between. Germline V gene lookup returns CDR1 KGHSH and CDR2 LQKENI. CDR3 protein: CASSPETENEKLFF. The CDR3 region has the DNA TGTGCCAGCTCACCCGAGACAGAAAATGAAAAACTGTTTTTT. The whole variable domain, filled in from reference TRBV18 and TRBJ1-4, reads NAGVMQNPRHLVRRRGQEARLRCSPMKGHSHVYWYRQLPEEGLKFMVYLQKENIIDESGMPKERFSAEFPKEGPSILRIQQVVRGDSAAYFCASSPETENEKLFFGSGTQLSVL.

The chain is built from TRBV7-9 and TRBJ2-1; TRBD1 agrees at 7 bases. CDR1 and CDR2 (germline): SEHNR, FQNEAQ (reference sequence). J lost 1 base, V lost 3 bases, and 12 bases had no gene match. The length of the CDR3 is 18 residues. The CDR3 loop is CASSLGQPGQQSYNEQFF. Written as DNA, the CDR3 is TGTGCCAGCAGCTTGGGGCAACCGGGACAGCAATCCTACAATGAGCAGTTCTTC.

The DNA of the CDR3 is TGTGCCAGCAGCTTTGACAGGTACGAGCAGTACTTC. Translation: CASSFDRYEQYF. The chain links TRBV5-4 to TRBJ2-7; possibly TRBD1 for D (6 bases). The CDR3 length is 12 residues. Germline V gene lookup returns CDR1 SGHNT and CDR2 YYREEE (reference sequence). Trimming removed 2 bases at V and 4 bases at J, with 7 bases between. The variable domain in full, with the rest retrieved from reference TRBV5-4 and TRBJ2-7, is ETGVTQSPTHLIKTRGQQVTLRCSSQSGHNTVSWYQQALGQGPQFIFQYYREEENGRGNFPPRFSGLQFPNYSSELNVNALELDDSALYLCASSFDRYEQYFGPGTRLTVT.

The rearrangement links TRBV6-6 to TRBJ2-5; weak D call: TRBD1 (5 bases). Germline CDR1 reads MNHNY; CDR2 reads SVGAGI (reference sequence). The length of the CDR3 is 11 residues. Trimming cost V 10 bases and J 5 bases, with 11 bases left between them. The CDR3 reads CATMQGETQYF. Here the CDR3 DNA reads TGTGCCACTATGCAGGGCGAGACCCAGTACTTC.

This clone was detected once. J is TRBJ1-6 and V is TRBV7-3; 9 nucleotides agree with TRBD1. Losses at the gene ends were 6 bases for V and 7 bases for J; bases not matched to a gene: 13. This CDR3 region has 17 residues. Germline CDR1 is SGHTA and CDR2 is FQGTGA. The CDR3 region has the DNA TGTGCCAGCAGTCTTACAGGGGGCTTTAGTGGGAATTCACCCCTCCACTTT. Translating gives CASSLTGGFSGNSPLHF.

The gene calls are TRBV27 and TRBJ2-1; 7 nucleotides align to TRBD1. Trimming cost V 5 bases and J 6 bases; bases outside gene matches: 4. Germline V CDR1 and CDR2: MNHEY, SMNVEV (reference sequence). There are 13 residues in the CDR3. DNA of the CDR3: TGTGCCAGCAGTACCGGGACAGCCAATGAGCAGTTCTTC. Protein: CASSTGTANEQFF.

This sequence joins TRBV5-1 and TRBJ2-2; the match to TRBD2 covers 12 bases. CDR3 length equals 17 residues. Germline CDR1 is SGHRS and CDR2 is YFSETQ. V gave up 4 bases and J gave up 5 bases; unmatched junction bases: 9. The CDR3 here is CASSQTLAGGRTGELFF. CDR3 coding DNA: TGCGCCAGCAGCCAGACCCTAGCGGGGGGGCGTACCGGGGAGCTGTTTTTT.

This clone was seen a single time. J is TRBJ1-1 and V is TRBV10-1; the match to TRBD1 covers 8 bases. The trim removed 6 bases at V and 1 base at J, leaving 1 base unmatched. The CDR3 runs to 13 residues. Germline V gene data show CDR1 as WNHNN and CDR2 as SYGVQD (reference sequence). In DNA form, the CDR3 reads TGCGCCAGCAGGACAGGGGAGAACACTGAAGCTTTCTTT. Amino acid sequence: CASRTGENTEAFF.

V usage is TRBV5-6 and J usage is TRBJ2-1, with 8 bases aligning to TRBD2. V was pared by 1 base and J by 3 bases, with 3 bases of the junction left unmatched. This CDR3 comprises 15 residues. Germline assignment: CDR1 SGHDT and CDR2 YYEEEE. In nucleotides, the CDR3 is TGTGCCAGCAGCTTGCGGGGGGGCCTCTACAATGAGCAGTTCTTC. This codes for CASSLRGGLYNEQFF. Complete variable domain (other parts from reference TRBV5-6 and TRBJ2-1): DAGVTQSPTHLIKTRGQQVTLRCSPKSGHDTVSWYQQALGQGPQFIFQYYEEEERQRGNFPDRFSGHQFPNYSSELNVNALLLGDSALYLCASSLRGGLYNEQFFGPGTRLTVL.